This passage covers 18 T cell receptor beta chains from one sample sequenced in a study of cytomegalovirus exposure and HLA in healthy donors. PCR employed 60 Vbeta and 13 Jbeta primers. Assay: immunoSEQ multiplex PCR; the TCRdb copy retains only in-frame clones and omits some. The sample holds more than 95,000 clones, approximately 80% seen once. Source material: PBMCs. The receptors were gathered from a man between 35 and 55 years old in good health and CMV-seronegative.

The chain carries TRBV30 and TRBJ2-2, with 9 bases matching TRBD1. There are 16 residues in the CDR3. Germline loops: CDR1 GTSNPN, CDR2 SVGIG (reference sequence). V was clipped by 5 bases and J by 8 bases; unmatched bases: 15. The DNA of the CDR3 is TGTGCCTGGGGGGTCGTCCCGGGACAGGGTAATGGGGAGCTGTTTTTT. Translated: CAWGVVPGQGNGELFF.

There are a few counts of this clone. The V and J genes are TRBV9 and TRBJ2-1; TRBD2 aligns across 11 bases. Germline CDR1 is SGDLS and CDR2 is YYNGEE. V dropped 2 bases and J dropped 8; count of bases not matched to a gene: 3. The CDR3 has 14 amino acids. Here the CDR3 reads CASSVLSGGDEQFF. CDR3 sequence (DNA): TGTGCCAGCAGCGTTCTTAGCGGGGGGGATGAGCAGTTCTTC.

This clone has only one observation. This chain links TRBV4-3 with TRBJ2-5; 9 nucleotides agree with TRBD1. The last part of the DNA fits TRBJ2-7 better; the J call may be wrong. The germline gives CDR1 LGHNA, CDR2 YSLEER. The CDR3 is made up of 17 amino acids. The CDR3 DNA reads TGCGCCAGCAGCCAAGAAGGCGGTGGGACAGGGACGTACGAGCAGTACTTC. As protein: CASSQEGGGTGTYEQYF.

This clone showed up just once. The chain recombines TRBV30 with TRBJ2-1; no definite D call. This CDR3 spans 16 amino acids. Germline CDR1 reads GTSNPN; CDR2 reads SVGIG (reference sequence). V was clipped by 0 bases and J by 9 bases, with 21 bases between them. The CDR3: CAWSVLPAGPVGEQFF. The CDR3 bases are TGTGCCTGGAGTGTACTTCCAGCTGGGCCTGTAGGTGAGCAGTTCTTC.

The gene calls are TRBV6-5 and TRBJ1-5; D unresolved. The CDR3 sequence is 13 residues long. The germline V and J ends were trimmed by 6 bases and 2 bases, with 8 bases remaining between them. Germline assignment: CDR1 MNHEY and CDR2 SVGAGI. This chain's CDR3 is CASRTRGNQPQHF. The CDR3 region has the DNA TGTGCCAGCAGGACTCGGGGCAATCAGCCCCAGCATTTT.

The genes are TRBV2 and TRBJ2-2; D perhaps matches TRBD1 (7 bases). V was trimmed by 6 bases and J by 7 bases, leaving 18 bases between them. Germline V gene data show CDR1 as SNHLY and CDR2 as FYNNEI. This CDR3 is built from 15 residues. The CDR3 DNA reads TGTGCCAGCAGGGACCAGCCGGGGGACAGCGGGGAGCTGTTTTTT. This translates into CASRDQPGDSGELFF. Complete variable domain (other parts from reference TRBV2 and TRBJ2-2): EPEVTQTPSHQVTQMGQEVILRCVPISNHLYFYWYRQILGQKVEFLVSFYNNEISEKSEIFDDQFSVERPDGSNFTLKIRSTKLEDSAMYFCASRDQPGDSGELFFGEGSRLTVL.

V usage is TRBV7-9 and J usage is TRBJ2-3, with TRBD1 as a possible D gene (6 bases). Trimming cost V 2 bases and J 2 bases, with 8 bases left between them. CDR3 length equals 14 residues. The V gene's germline CDR1 is SEHNR and CDR2 FQNEAQ (reference sequence). CDR3 residues: CASSLNRDTDTQYF. Written as DNA, the CDR3 is TGTGCCAGCAGCTTAAACAGGGACACAGATACGCAGTATTTT.

J is TRBJ1-5 and V is TRBV6-1; no clear D gene. The CDR3 spans 13 residues. Looked up from germline, CDR1 is MNHNS and CDR2 is SASEGT. Trimming pared 6 bases from V and 8 bases from J, leaving 14 bases between. This CDR3 is CASRGGLSEPQHF. The CDR3 DNA follows: TGTGCCAGCAGGGGCGGGCTATCCGAGCCCCAGCATTTT.

V and J are TRBV7-3 and TRBJ2-7, with a weak D call TRBD1 (5 bases). Germline CDR1 reads SGHTA; CDR2 reads FQGTGA. The V gene lost 3 bases and the J gene lost 3 bases, with 9 bases spanning the gap. This CDR3 is built from 13 residues. The CDR3 bases are TGTGCCAGCAGCTTGGGCAGGGACTACGAGCAGTACTTC. Translating gives CASSLGRDYEQYF.

This rearrangement joins TRBV29-1 to TRBJ2-3; 10 bases match TRBD2. The CDR3 runs to 13 residues. With V trimmed by 6 bases and J by 4 bases, 4 bases remained unmatched. Germline CDR1 is SQVTM and CDR2 is ANQGSEA. As DNA, the CDR3 is TGCAGCGTCCGACTAGCGGGCTCAGATACGCAGTATTTT. This gives the protein CSVRLAGSDTQYF.

As regards this clone: Distinct nucleotide sequences in the sample also encode this CDR3. The rearrangement uses TRBV27 and TRBJ1-2; D ambiguous. CDR3 length equals 14 residues. Trimming cost V 3 bases and J 5 bases, with 13 bases left between them. Germline assignment: CDR1 MNHEY and CDR2 SMNVEV (reference sequence). This CDR3 reads CASSFSQAGYGYTF. The DNA for the CDR3 is TGTGCCAGCAGTTTCAGTCAGGCGGGTTATGGCTACACCTTC.

V usage is TRBV5-4 and J usage is TRBJ2-5; a possible D gene is TRBD1 (5 bases). The CDR3 is made up of 13 amino acids. From germline, CDR1 is SGHNT and CDR2 YYREEE (reference sequence). The V and J ends lost 3 bases and 5 bases respectively, with 11 bases between them. CDR3 in amino acids: CASSWTFDETQYF. CDR3 DNA: TGTGCCAGCAGCTGGACATTCGATGAGACCCAGTACTTC.

A few counts support this clone. The chain couples TRBV4-2 to TRBJ1-2, with D possibly TRBD1 on 5 matching bases. Germline CDR1 reads LGHNA; CDR2 reads YNFKEQ. The V and J ends lost 3 bases and 0 bases respectively, with 5 bases between them. The CDR3 totals 13 residues. The CDR3 DNA is TGTGCCAGCAGCCAGACAGCTAACTATGGCTACACCTTC. This translates into CASSQTANYGYTF.

The chain carries TRBV27 and TRBJ2-2; no clear D gene. Germline lookup yields CDR1 MNHEY and CDR2 SMNVEV (reference sequence). This CDR3 region has 16 residues. V was trimmed by 7 bases and J by 2 bases, leaving 17 bases between them. The CDR3 DNA reads TGTGCCAGCATTCTAACGCCCCCCTACAACACCGGGGAGCTGTTTTTT. It codes for CASILTPPYNTGELFF.

This clone occurred a few times. This chain links TRBV7-6 with TRBJ1-5, with D maybe TRBD1 (6 bases). The CDR3 contains 14 residues. V lost 1 base to trimming and J lost 4 bases, with 8 bases between them. CDR1 and CDR2 (germline): SGHVS, FNYEAQ. The CDR3 is CASSLGQDNQPQHF. The CDR3 DNA reads as TGTGCCAGCAGCTTAGGACAGGATAATCAGCCCCAGCATTTT.

This sequence joins TRBV2 and TRBJ2-7, with 8 nucleotides matching TRBD1. V shed 7 bases and J 4 bases; nucleotides not matched to a gene: 9. The germline gives CDR1 SNHLY, CDR2 FYNNEI. The CDR3 runs to 14 residues. DNA of the CDR3: TGTGCCAGCAAGACAGGGGATTATCAATACGAGCAGTACTTC. This sequence encodes CASKTGDYQYEQYF.

As to this clone: An end of the junction does not agree with germline; a read error may underlie this. The DNA for the CDR3 is TGTTCCAGCAGCCCCCTAGAGGACAGCCCGTATGGCTACACCTTC. Translated, it gives CSSSPLEDSPYGYTF. The chain has TRBV7-9 and TRBJ1-2; D possibly corresponds to TRBD1 (6 bases). The CDR3 extends over 15 amino acids. The germline V gene encodes CDR1 SEHNR and CDR2 FQNEAQ (reference sequence). The full variable domain, in which reference TRBV7-9 and TRBJ1-2 provide the parts outside the CDR3, is DTGVSQNPRHKITKRGQNVTFRCDPISEHNRLYWYRQTLGQGPEFLTYFQNEAQLEKSRLLSDRFSAERPKGSFSTLEIQRTEQGDSAMYLCSSSPLEDSPYGYTFGSGTRLTVV.

The chain joins TRBV27 to TRBJ2-6; maybe TRBD1 (6 bases). The CDR3 extends over 15 amino acids. V was clipped by 5 bases and J by 6 bases, with 14 bases between them. Per germline, CDR1 MNHEY and CDR2 SMNVEV (reference sequence). The DNA of the CDR3 is TGTGCCAGCAGTATCTTACAGGGAGCGGCCAACGTCCTGACTTTC. Protein: CASSILQGAANVLTF.